This T cell receptor beta chain was found in a study of blood T cell repertoires in COVID-19. Study-wide context: Collection of acute and convalescent COVID-19 samples took place in the United States, Italy and Spain. From T cells, B-cell-depleted T cells, or PBMCs came the material, which was cDNA or gDNA.

The V end lost 0 bases, the J end lost 5 bases, and 6 bases lay between the germline ends. The CDR3 runs to 13 residues. In germline, CDR1 is SGHDT, CDR2 YYEEEE. This clone appeared a few times. The same CDR3 arises from other DNA sequences in this sample as well. Produced via immunoSEQ multiplex PCR; TCRdb's table is partial and in-frame only. This sample has approximately 260,000 clones, with 88% found just once. Participants, about 18 to 90 years old, spanned fewer than 30 US areas. Cohorts were based on clinical histories the participants reported. V usage is TRBV5-6 and J usage is TRBJ1-5, with D possibly being TRBD1 (5 bases). Sequencing was carried out using PBMCs or T cells enriched from blood (not recorded which). This clonotype originated in a woman aged 40 to 50 with acute COVID-19. CDR3 amino acids: CASSLGGDQPQHF. The DNA of the CDR3 is TGTGCCAGCAGCTTGGGGGGGGATCAGCCCCAGCATTTT.